This T cell receptor beta chain was recorded in a study of PD-L1 blockade in urothelial cancer. TCRdb's table, derived via immunoSEQ multiplex PCR, lists solely in-frame clones and lacks some. Found here are around 110,000 clones, 91% of them singletons; the top ten hold 3.5% to 4.5%. V shed 4 bases and J 6 bases; nucleotides not matched to a gene: 2. Germline assignment: CDR1 MNHNY and CDR2 SVGAGI (reference sequence). The CDR3 length is 13 residues. As to time point: peripheral blood 6 weeks after treatment start. The chain links TRBV6-6 to TRBJ2-1, with TRBD1 matching 8 bases. The sequence was obtained from a man between 60 and 70 years old with urothelial cancer. The specimen comprised PBMCs, sampled around atezolizumab (anti-PD-L1) treatment. The CDR3 protein is CASSSTGGNEQFF. DNA for the CDR3: TGTGCCAGCAGTTCAACAGGGGGCAATGAGCAGTTCTTC.